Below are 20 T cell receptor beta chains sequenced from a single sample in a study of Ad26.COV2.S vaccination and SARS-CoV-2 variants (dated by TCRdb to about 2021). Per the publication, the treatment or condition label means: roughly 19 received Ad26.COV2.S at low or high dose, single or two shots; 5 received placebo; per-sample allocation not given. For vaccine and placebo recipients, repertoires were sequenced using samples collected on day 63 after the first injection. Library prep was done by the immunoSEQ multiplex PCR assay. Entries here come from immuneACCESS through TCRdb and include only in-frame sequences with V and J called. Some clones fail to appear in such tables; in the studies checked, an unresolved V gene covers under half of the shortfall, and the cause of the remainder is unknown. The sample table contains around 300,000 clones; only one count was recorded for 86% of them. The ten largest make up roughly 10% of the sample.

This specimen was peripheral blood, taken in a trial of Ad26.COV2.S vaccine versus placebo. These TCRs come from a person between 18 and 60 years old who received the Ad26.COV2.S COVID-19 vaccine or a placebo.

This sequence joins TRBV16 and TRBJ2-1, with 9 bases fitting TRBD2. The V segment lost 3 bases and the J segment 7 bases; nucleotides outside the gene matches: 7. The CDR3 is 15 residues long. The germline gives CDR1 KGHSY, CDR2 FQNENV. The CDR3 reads CASSHLSGSLNEQFF. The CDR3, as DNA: TGTGCCAGCAGCCACCTTAGCGGGAGTTTAAATGAGCAGTTCTTC.

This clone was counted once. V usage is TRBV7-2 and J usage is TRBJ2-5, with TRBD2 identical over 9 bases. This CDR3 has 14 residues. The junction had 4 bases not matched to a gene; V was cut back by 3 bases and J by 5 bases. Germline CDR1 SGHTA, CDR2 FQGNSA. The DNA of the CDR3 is TGTGCCAGCAGCTTCGCGGGGGGGCTGGAGACCCAGTACTTC. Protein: CASSFAGGLETQYF.

The CDR3 sequence: CASSPGVNTGELFF. CDR3 coding DNA: TGTGCCAGCTCACCAGGGGTGAACACCGGGGAGCTGTTTTTT. This chain joins TRBV18 and TRBJ2-2; no clear D. V lost 2 bases and J lost 1, with 5 bases in between. Germline loops: CDR1 KGHSH, CDR2 LQKENI. This CDR3 spans 14 amino acids.

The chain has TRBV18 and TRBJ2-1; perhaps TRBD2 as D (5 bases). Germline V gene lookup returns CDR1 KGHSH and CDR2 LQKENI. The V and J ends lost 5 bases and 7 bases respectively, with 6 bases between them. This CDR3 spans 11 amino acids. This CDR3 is CASSRGNEQFF. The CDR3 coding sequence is TGTGCCAGCTCAAGAGGGAATGAGCAGTTCTTC.

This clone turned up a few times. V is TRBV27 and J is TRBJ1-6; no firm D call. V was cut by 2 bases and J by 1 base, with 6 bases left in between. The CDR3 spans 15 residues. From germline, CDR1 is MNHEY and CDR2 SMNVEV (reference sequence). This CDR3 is CASSLRTSYNSPLHF. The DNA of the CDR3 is TGTGCCAGCAGTTTACGGACGTCCTATAATTCACCCCTCCACTTT.

The CDR3 protein is CAISESNLLLLAGGTDTQYF. The CDR3 DNA sequence: TGTGCCATCAGTGAGTCGAACCTTCTACTACTAGCGGGAGGCACAGATACGCAGTATTTT. The chain uses TRBV10-3 and TRBJ2-3; TRBD2 aligns across 11 bases. The CDR3 runs to 20 residues. In germline, CDR1 is ENHRY, CDR2 SYGVKD. The V gene end was trimmed by 0 bases and the J gene end by 1 base; junction bases not matched to a gene: 12.

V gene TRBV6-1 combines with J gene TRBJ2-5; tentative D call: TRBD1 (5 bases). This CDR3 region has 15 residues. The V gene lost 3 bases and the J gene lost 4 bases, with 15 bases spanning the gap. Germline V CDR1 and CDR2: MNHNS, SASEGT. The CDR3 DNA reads TGTGCCAGCAGTGAGGACACGGTCATCCCAGAGACCCAGTACTTC. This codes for CASSEDTVIPETQYF.

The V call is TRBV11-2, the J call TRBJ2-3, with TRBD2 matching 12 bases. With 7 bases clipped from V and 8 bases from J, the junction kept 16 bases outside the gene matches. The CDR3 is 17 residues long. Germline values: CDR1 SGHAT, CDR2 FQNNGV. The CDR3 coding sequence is TGTGCCAGCACCGCCGCTAGCGGGGGGGCCGGGTCCGGTACGCAGTATTTT. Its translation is CASTAASGGAGSGTQYF.

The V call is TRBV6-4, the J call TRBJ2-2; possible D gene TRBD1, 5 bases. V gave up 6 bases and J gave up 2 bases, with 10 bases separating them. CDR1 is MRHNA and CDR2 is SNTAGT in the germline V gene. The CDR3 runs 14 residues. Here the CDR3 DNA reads TGTGCCAGCAGCGCCGACAGAAACACCGGGGAGCTGTTTTTT. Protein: CASSADRNTGELFF.

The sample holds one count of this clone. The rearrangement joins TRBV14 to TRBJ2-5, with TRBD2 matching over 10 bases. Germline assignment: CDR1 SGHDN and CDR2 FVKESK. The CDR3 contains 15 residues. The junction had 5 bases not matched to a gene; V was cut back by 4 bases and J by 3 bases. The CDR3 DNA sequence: TGTGCCAGCAGCCTGACCGGGACTAGCGAAGAGACCCAGTACTTC. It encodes CASSLTGTSEETQYF.

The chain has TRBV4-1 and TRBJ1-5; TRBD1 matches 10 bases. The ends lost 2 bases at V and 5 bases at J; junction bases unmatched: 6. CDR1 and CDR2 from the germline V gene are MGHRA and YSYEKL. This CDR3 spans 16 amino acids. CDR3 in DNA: TGCGCCAGCAGCCAAAAGACAGGGGGCGCGGATCAGCCCCAGCATTTT. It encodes CASSQKTGGADQPQHF.

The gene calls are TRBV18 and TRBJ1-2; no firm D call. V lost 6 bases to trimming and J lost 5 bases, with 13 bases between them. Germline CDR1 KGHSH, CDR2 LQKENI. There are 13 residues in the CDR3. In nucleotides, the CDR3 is TGTGCCAGCTCGCTTGATTCTATGTATGGCTACACCTTC. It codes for CASSLDSMYGYTF.

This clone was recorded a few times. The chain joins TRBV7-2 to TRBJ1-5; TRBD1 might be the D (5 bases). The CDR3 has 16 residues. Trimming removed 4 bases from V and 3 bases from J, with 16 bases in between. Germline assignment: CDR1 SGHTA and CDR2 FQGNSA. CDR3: CASSSTMRGFNQPQHF. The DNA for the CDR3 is TGTGCCAGCAGCTCAACCATGAGGGGATTCAATCAGCCCCAGCATTTT.

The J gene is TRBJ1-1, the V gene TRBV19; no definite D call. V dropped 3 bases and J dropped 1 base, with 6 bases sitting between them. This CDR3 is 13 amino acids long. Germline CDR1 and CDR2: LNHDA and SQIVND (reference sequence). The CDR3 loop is CASSMARNTEAFF. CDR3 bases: TGTGCCAGTAGTATGGCCAGGAACACTGAAGCTTTCTTT.

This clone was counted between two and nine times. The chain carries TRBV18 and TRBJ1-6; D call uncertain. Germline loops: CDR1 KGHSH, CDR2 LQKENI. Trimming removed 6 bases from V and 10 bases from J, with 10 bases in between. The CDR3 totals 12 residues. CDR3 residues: CASSLPQSPLHF. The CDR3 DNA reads TGTGCCAGCTCCCTTCCCCAGTCACCCCTCCACTTT.

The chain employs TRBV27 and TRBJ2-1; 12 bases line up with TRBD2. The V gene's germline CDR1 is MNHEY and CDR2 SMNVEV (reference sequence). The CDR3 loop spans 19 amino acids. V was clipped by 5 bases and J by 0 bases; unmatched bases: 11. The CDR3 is CASSHPSGRGSSSYNEQFF. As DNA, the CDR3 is TGTGCCAGCAGTCACCCTAGCGGGAGGGGATCGAGCTCCTACAATGAGCAGTTCTTC.

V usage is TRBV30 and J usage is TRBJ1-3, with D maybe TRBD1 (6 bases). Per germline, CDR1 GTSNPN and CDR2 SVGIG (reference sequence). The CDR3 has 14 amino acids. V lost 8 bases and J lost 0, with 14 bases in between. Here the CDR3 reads CAIGQPFSGNTIYF. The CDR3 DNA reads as TGTGCCATCGGACAGCCCTTCTCTGGAAACACCATATATTTT. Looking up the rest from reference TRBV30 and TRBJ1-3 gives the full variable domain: SQTIHQWPATLVQPVGSPLSLECTVEGTSNPNLYWYRQAAGRGLQLLFYSVGIGQISSEVPQNLSASRPQDRQFILSSKKLLLSDSGFYLCAIGQPFSGNTIYFGEGSWLTVV.

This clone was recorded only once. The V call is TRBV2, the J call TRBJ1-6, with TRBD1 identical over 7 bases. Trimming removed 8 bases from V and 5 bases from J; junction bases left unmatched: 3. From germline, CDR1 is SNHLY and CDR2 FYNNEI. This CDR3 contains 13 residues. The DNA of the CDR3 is TGTGCCAGCTCGGACAGGAATAATTCACCCCTCCACTTT. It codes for CASSDRNNSPLHF.

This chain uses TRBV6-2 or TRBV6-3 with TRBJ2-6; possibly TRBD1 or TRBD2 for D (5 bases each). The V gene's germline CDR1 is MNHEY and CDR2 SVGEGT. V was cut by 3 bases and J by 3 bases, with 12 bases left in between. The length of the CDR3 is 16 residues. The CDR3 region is CASSYPRAGGANVLTF. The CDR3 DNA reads TGTGCCAGCAGTTATCCCAGGGCGGGTGGGGCCAACGTCCTGACTTTC.

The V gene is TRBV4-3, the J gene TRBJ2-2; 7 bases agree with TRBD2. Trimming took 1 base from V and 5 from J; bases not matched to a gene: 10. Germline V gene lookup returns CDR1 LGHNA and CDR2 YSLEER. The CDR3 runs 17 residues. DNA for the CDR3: TGCGCCAGCAGCCAAGTTGGCGGGAGCCCCGAGACCGGGGAGCTGTTTTTT. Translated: CASSQVGGSPETGELFF.